These T cell receptor beta chains were read from a single sample in a study of blood T cells in healthy people across ages. TCRdb fed the 5' RACE reads into MiXCR, producing one record per CDR3 protein. The sample lists around 800,000 distinct CDR3 sequences, more than 40% occurring once. The sample comprised blood. Receptor source: a man between 60 and 75 years old in good health. Both conserved end residues are part of each CDR3. Fields, in order: J gene, V gene, D gene, CDR3 length, clone size, CDR3 protein, CDR3 DNA. D genes are given only for firm matches. Not all rows give a size; the values are once, few, many and, for expanded clones, a class.

j_gene: TRBJ2-4; v_gene: TRBV5-1; d_gene: TRBD2; len: 14; abundance: NA; CDR3aa: CASSLVGGENIQYF; CDR3nt: TGCGCCAGCAGCTTGGTGGGGGGGGAAAACATTCAGTACTTC
j_gene: TRBJ2-6; v_gene: TRBV7-6; d_gene: TRBD1; len: 20; abundance: NA; CDR3aa: CTSSPLPQGQILSGANVLTF; CDR3nt: TGTACCAGCAGCCCCCTCCCCCAGGGACAGATTCTCTCTGGGGCCAACGTCCTGACTTTC
j_gene: TRBJ1-5; v_gene: TRBV12-3/TRBV12-4; d_gene: TRBD1; len: 16; abundance: NA; CDR3aa: CASSLAGQGFRQPQHF; CDR3nt: TGTGCCAGCAGTTTAGCGGGACAGGGTTTTAGGCAGCCCCAGCATTTT
j_gene: TRBJ2-1; v_gene: TRBV20-1; d_gene: NA; len: 13; abundance: few; CDR3aa: CSARDQARNEQFF; CDR3nt: TGCAGTGCTAGAGATCAAGCTCGTAATGAGCAGTTCTTC
j_gene: TRBJ2-7; v_gene: TRBV29-1; d_gene: NA; len: 13; abundance: few; CDR3aa: CSVDVPGLYEQYF; CDR3nt: TGCAGCGTTGATGTCCCAGGGCTCTACGAGCAGTACTTC
j_gene: TRBJ2-1; v_gene: TRBV2; d_gene: TRBD1; len: 14; abundance: NA; CDR3aa: CASNVGQGYNEQFF; CDR3nt: TGTGCCAGCAACGTGGGACAGGGGTACAATGAGCAGTTCTTC
j_gene: TRBJ2-7; v_gene: TRBV9; d_gene: TRBD2; len: 15; abundance: few; CDR3aa: CASSFGTIPTNEQYF; CDR3nt: TGTGCCAGCAGCTTCGGGACTATCCCTACAAATGAGCAGTACTTC
j_gene: TRBJ2-1; v_gene: TRBV5-1; d_gene: TRBD1; len: 15; abundance: NA; CDR3aa: CASSTQGTGSNEQFF; CDR3nt: TGCGCCAGCAGCACCCAAGGGACAGGGAGTAATGAGCAGTTCTTC
j_gene: TRBJ2-5; v_gene: TRBV20-1; d_gene: NA; len: 14; abundance: NA; CDR3aa: CSARAGTRQETQYF; CDR3nt: TGCAGTGCTCGAGCCGGGACACGCCAAGAGACCCAGTACTTC
j_gene: TRBJ2-7; v_gene: TRBV7-8; d_gene: TRBD1; len: 14; abundance: few; CDR3aa: CASSQDRADYEQYF; CDR3nt: TGTGCCAGCAGCCAAGACAGGGCCGACTACGAGCAGTACTTC
j_gene: TRBJ2-7; v_gene: TRBV12-3/TRBV12-4; d_gene: TRBD2; len: 13; abundance: few; CDR3aa: CASRRGGLNEQYF; CDR3nt: TGTGCCAGCAGGCGGGGGGGCCTGAACGAGCAGTACTTC
j_gene: TRBJ2-1; v_gene: TRBV5-1; d_gene: NA; len: 15; abundance: NA; CDR3aa: CASSLSPHEYNEQFF; CDR3nt: TGCGCCAGCAGCTTGTCGCCACATGAGTACAATGAGCAGTTCTTC
j_gene: TRBJ1-2; v_gene: TRBV12-3/TRBV12-4; d_gene: TRBD1; len: 13; abundance: many; CDR3aa: CASSLGQGYGYTF; CDR3nt: TGTGCCAGCAGCTTAGGACAGGGCTATGGCTACACCTTC
j_gene: TRBJ1-5; v_gene: TRBV5-1; d_gene: NA; len: 15; abundance: NA; CDR3aa: CASSLDQGSNQPQHF; CDR3nt: TGCGCCAGCAGCTTGGACCAGGGTAGCAATCAGCCCCAGCATTTT
j_gene: TRBJ2-2; v_gene: TRBV6-6; d_gene: TRBD1; len: 14; abundance: NA; CDR3aa: CASSYEGAPGELFF; CDR3nt: TGTGCCAGCAGTTACGAGGGGGCCCCCGGGGAGCTGTTTTTT
j_gene: TRBJ2-1; v_gene: TRBV4-3; d_gene: NA; len: 14; abundance: NA; CDR3aa: CASSHRTYYNEQFF; CDR3nt: TGCGCCAGCAGCCACCGGACTTACTACAATGAGCAGTTCTTC
j_gene: TRBJ2-1; v_gene: TRBV4-3; d_gene: TRBD2; len: 17; abundance: few; CDR3aa: CASSHGGSGARYNEQFF; CDR3nt: TGCGCCAGCAGCCATGGGGGGAGCGGGGCTCGCTACAATGAGCAGTTCTTC
j_gene: TRBJ1-6; v_gene: TRBV7-2; d_gene: NA; len: 15; abundance: NA; CDR3aa: CASSHLGSYNSPLHF; CDR3nt: TGTGCCAGCAGCCACTTAGGGTCCTATAATTCACCCCTCCACTTT
j_gene: TRBJ2-5; v_gene: TRBV7-9; d_gene: NA; len: 13; abundance: few; CDR3aa: CASGRGSGETQYF; CDR3nt: TGTGCCAGCGGCCGGGGGTCAGGGGAGACCCAGTACTTC
j_gene: TRBJ2-5; v_gene: TRBV29-1; d_gene: TRBD1; len: 14; abundance: few; CDR3aa: CSVKQGAWWETQYF; CDR3nt: TGCAGCGTTAAACAGGGGGCATGGTGGGAGACCCAGTACTTC
j_gene: TRBJ1-2; v_gene: TRBV7-9; d_gene: NA; len: 13; abundance: NA; CDR3aa: CAENELRGYGYTF; CDR3nt: TGTGCCGAGAACGAATTAAGGGGCTATGGCTACACCTTC
j_gene: TRBJ2-5; v_gene: TRBV7-2; d_gene: NA; len: 16; abundance: NA; CDR3aa: CASSPKTGGGYNEQYF; CDR3nt: TGTGCCAGCAGCCCTAAAACAGGGGGGGGTTACAATGAGCAGTACTTC
j_gene: TRBJ2-3; v_gene: TRBV24-1; d_gene: NA; len: 16; abundance: few; CDR3aa: CATSPRTALSTDTQYF; CDR3nt: TGTGCCACCAGTCCACGGACCGCCCTTAGCACAGATACGCAGTATTTT
j_gene: TRBJ2-3; v_gene: TRBV7-3; d_gene: NA; len: 15; abundance: NA; CDR3aa: CASSSRATSTDTQYF; CDR3nt: TGTGCCAGCAGCTCCAGGGCCACTAGCACAGATACGCAGTATTTT
j_gene: TRBJ2-7; v_gene: TRBV4-1; d_gene: TRBD2; len: 16; abundance: NA; CDR3aa: CASSPGLAVSYNEQYF; CDR3nt: TGCGCCAGCAGCCCGGGACTAGCGGTATCCTACAATGAGCAGTACTTC
j_gene: TRBJ1-1; v_gene: TRBV29-1; d_gene: TRBD1; len: 12; abundance: NA; CDR3aa: CSVVRWDSEAFF; CDR3nt: TGCAGCGTTGTTAGGTGGGACAGTGAAGCTTTCTTT
j_gene: TRBJ2-1; v_gene: TRBV6-2/TRBV6-3; d_gene: TRBD2; len: 14; abundance: NA; CDR3aa: CASTRSGGRDEQFF; CDR3nt: TGTGCCAGCACACGCAGCGGGGGCCGCGATGAGCAGTTCTTC
j_gene: TRBJ2-5; v_gene: TRBV5-6; d_gene: NA; len: 15; abundance: few; CDR3aa: CASSAAGPIQETQYF; CDR3nt: TGTGCCAGCAGCGCCGCCGGACCTATACAAGAGACCCAGTACTTC
j_gene: TRBJ1-2; v_gene: TRBV9; d_gene: TRBD1; len: 15; abundance: NA; CDR3aa: CASSVSTGGPIGYTF; CDR3nt: TGTGCCAGCAGCGTGTCGACAGGGGGCCCGATTGGCTACACCTTC
j_gene: TRBJ1-2; v_gene: TRBV20-1; d_gene: NA; len: 14; abundance: many; CDR3aa: CSASRGASNYGYTF; CDR3nt: TGCAGTGCTAGTCGTGGGGCCTCTAACTATGGCTACACCTTC
j_gene: TRBJ1-1; v_gene: TRBV20-1; d_gene: NA; len: 12; abundance: NA; CDR3aa: CSAPWEGTEAFF; CDR3nt: TGCAGTGCGCCCTGGGAGGGCACTGAAGCTTTCTTT
j_gene: TRBJ1-1; v_gene: TRBV2; d_gene: NA; len: 13; abundance: NA; CDR3aa: CASDGGQITEAFF; CDR3nt: TGTGCCAGCGATGGGGGGCAGATCACTGAAGCTTTCTTT
j_gene: TRBJ2-6; v_gene: TRBV6-2/TRBV6-3; d_gene: NA; len: 17; abundance: NA; CDR3aa: CASSRVTGISGANVLTF; CDR3nt: TGTGCCAGCAGTCGAGTTACAGGGATATCTGGGGCCAACGTCCTGACTTTC
j_gene: TRBJ1-5; v_gene: TRBV2; d_gene: NA; len: 16; abundance: NA; CDR3aa: CASSGGARLSNQPQHF; CDR3nt: TGTGCCAGCAGTGGGGGGGCGCGGTTAAGCAATCAGCCCCAGCATTTT
j_gene: TRBJ2-1; v_gene: TRBV20-1; d_gene: NA; len: 13; abundance: NA; CDR3aa: CSVGPQGYNEQFF; CDR3nt: TGCAGTGTCGGACCCCAGGGCTACAATGAGCAGTTCTTC
j_gene: TRBJ1-5; v_gene: TRBV6-2/TRBV6-3; d_gene: NA; len: 14; abundance: once; CDR3aa: CASNDRQGNQPQHF; CDR3nt: TGTGCCAGCAATGATCGACAGGGCAATCAGCCCCAGCATTTT
j_gene: TRBJ2-3; v_gene: TRBV5-1; d_gene: NA; len: 13; abundance: NA; CDR3aa: CASSAREGDTQYF; CDR3nt: TGCGCCAGCAGCGCACGAGAGGGAGATACGCAGTATTTT
j_gene: TRBJ1-2; v_gene: TRBV4-3; d_gene: NA; len: 15; abundance: NA; CDR3aa: CASSQEHGENYGYTF; CDR3nt: TGCGCCAGCAGCCAAGAACATGGGGAGAACTATGGCTACACCTTC
j_gene: TRBJ2-5; v_gene: TRBV6-6; d_gene: TRBD1; len: 15; abundance: NA; CDR3aa: CASSGPGTGKETQYF; CDR3nt: TGTGCCAGCAGTGGACCCGGGACAGGCAAAGAGACCCAGTACTTC
j_gene: TRBJ2-5; v_gene: TRBV6-5; d_gene: NA; len: 13; abundance: few; CDR3aa: CASRTRFQETQYF; CDR3nt: TGTGCCAGCAGGACTAGATTCCAAGAGACCCAGTACTTC
j_gene: TRBJ2-7; v_gene: TRBV15; d_gene: TRBD2; len: 13; abundance: NA; CDR3aa: CATRGGDSYEQYF; CDR3nt: TGTGCCACCAGGGGGGGGGACTCCTACGAGCAGTACTTC
j_gene: TRBJ2-3; v_gene: TRBV6-5; d_gene: NA; len: 13; abundance: NA; CDR3aa: CASSGLSTDTQYF; CDR3nt: TGTGCCAGCAGCGGGCTGAGCACAGATACGCAGTATTTT
j_gene: TRBJ2-6; v_gene: TRBV7-2; d_gene: NA; len: 14; abundance: few; CDR3aa: CASRDFMGANVLTF; CDR3nt: TGTGCCAGCAGGGATTTTATGGGGGCCAACGTCCTGACTTTC
j_gene: TRBJ2-3; v_gene: TRBV14; d_gene: TRBD2; len: 13; abundance: NA; CDR3aa: CASSQGEGGTQYF; CDR3nt: TGTGCCAGCAGCCAAGGGGAGGGCGGTACGCAGTATTTT
j_gene: TRBJ1-2; v_gene: TRBV15; d_gene: NA; len: 13; abundance: few; CDR3aa: CATSSRTGYGYTF; CDR3nt: TGTGCCACCAGCAGCCGGACTGGCTATGGCTACACCTTC
j_gene: TRBJ1-2; v_gene: TRBV27; d_gene: NA; len: 15; abundance: NA; CDR3aa: CASSFSGALNYGYTF; CDR3nt: TGTGCCAGCAGTTTCTCTGGGGCCCTAAACTATGGCTACACCTTC
j_gene: TRBJ1-5; v_gene: TRBV3-1; d_gene: TRBD1; len: 15; abundance: NA; CDR3aa: CASSQGTGQGQPQHF; CDR3nt: TGTGCCAGCAGCCAGGGGACAGGACAGGGGCAGCCCCAGCATTTT
j_gene: TRBJ1-6; v_gene: TRBV14; d_gene: NA; len: 13; abundance: NA; CDR3aa: CASSQQGYSPLHF; CDR3nt: TGTGCCAGCAGCCAACAGGGTTATTCACCCCTCCACTTT
j_gene: TRBJ1-2; v_gene: TRBV7-2; d_gene: NA; len: 14; abundance: NA; CDR3aa: CASSDSGAAGGYTF; CDR3nt: TGTGCCAGCAGCGATAGCGGGGCGGCTGGGGGCTACACCTTC
j_gene: TRBJ2-6; v_gene: TRBV20-1; d_gene: NA; len: 14; abundance: NA; CDR3aa: CSARASSGANVLTF; CDR3nt: TGCAGTGCTAGAGCAAGCTCTGGGGCCAACGTCCTGACTTTC
j_gene: TRBJ2-1; v_gene: TRBV14; d_gene: NA; len: 14; abundance: many; CDR3aa: CASSQGEGYNEQFF; CDR3nt: TGTGCCAGCAGCCAGGGCGAGGGTTACAATGAGCAGTTCTTC
j_gene: TRBJ1-2; v_gene: TRBV19; d_gene: NA; len: 13; abundance: NA; CDR3aa: CASSIDLSRALTF; CDR3nt: TGTGCCAGTAGTATAGATCTTAGCAGGGCACTCACCTTC
j_gene: TRBJ2-7; v_gene: TRBV6-2/TRBV6-3; d_gene: TRBD1; len: 14; abundance: NA; CDR3aa: CASSKDRGKEIQYF; CDR3nt: TGTGCCAGCAGTAAAGACAGGGGAAAAGAGATCCAGTACTTC
j_gene: TRBJ2-5; v_gene: TRBV12-3/TRBV12-4; d_gene: TRBD2; len: 15; abundance: NA; CDR3aa: CASRKSGGAQETQYF; CDR3nt: TGTGCCAGCAGGAAGAGCGGGGGTGCCCAAGAGACCCAGTACTTC
j_gene: TRBJ1-2; v_gene: TRBV7-2; d_gene: NA; len: 14; abundance: NA; CDR3aa: CASSLYLSNYGYTF; CDR3nt: TGTGCCAGCAGCTTATATCTGAGTAACTATGGCTACACCTTC
j_gene: TRBJ2-4; v_gene: TRBV4-2; d_gene: NA; len: 15; abundance: many; CDR3aa: CASSQDSSSGNIQYF; CDR3nt: TGTGCCAGCAGCCAAGATTCGTCTTCCGGCAACATTCAGTACTTC
j_gene: TRBJ2-3; v_gene: TRBV7-2; d_gene: NA; len: 14; abundance: NA; CDR3aa: CASSYPGGTDTQYF; CDR3nt: TGTGCCAGCAGCTACCCGGGGGGCACAGATACGCAGTATTTT
j_gene: TRBJ1-1; v_gene: TRBV7-3; d_gene: TRBD1; len: 18; abundance: NA; CDR3aa: CASSLIAIDRGEDTEAFF; CDR3nt: TGTGCCAGCAGCTTAATCGCCATAGACAGGGGTGAGGACACTGAAGCTTTCTTT
j_gene: TRBJ2-7; v_gene: TRBV18; d_gene: TRBD1; len: 16; abundance: NA; CDR3aa: CASSPQGVVRGGEQYF; CDR3nt: TGTGCCAGCTCACCCCAGGGGGTAGTCCGAGGCGGCGAGCAGTACTTC